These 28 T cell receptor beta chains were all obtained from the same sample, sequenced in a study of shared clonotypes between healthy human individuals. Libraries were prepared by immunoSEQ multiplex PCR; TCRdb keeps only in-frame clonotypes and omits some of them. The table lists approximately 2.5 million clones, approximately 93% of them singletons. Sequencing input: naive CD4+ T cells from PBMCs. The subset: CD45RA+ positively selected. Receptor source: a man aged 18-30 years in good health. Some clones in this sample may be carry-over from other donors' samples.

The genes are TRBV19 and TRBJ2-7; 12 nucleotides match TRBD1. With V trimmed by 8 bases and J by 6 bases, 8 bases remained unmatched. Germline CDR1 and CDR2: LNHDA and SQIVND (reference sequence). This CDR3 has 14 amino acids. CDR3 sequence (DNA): TGTGCCAGTGAGAGGGACAGGGGGCAGGGCGAGCAGTACTTC. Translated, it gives CASERDRGQGEQYF.

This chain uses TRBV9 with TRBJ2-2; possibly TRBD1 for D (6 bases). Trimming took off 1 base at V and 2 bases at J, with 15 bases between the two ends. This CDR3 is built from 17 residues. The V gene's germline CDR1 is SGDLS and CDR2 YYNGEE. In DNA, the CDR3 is TGTGCCAGCAGCGTAAGTGTGGGACACCTCAACACCGGGGAGCTGTTTTTT. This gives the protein CASSVSVGHLNTGELFF.

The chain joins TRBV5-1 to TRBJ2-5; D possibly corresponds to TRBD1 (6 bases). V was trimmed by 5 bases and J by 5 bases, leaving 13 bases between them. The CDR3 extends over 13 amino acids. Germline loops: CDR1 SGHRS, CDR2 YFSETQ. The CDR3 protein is CASRNTGWETQYF. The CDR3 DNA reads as TGCGCCAGCAGGAATACAGGGTGGGAGACCCAGTACTTC.

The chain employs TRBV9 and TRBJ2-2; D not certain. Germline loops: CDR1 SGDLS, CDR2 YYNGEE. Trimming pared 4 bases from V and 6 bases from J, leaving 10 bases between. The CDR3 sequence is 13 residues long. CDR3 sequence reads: CASSTVVSGELFF. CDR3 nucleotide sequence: TGTGCCAGCAGCACCGTAGTTTCCGGGGAGCTGTTTTTT.

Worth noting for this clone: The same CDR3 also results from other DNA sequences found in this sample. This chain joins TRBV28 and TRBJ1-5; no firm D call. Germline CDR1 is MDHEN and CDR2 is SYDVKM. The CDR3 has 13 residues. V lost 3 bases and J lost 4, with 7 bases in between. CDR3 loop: CASSLLVNQPQHF. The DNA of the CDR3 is TGTGCCAGCAGTTTGCTTGTGAATCAGCCCCAGCATTTT.

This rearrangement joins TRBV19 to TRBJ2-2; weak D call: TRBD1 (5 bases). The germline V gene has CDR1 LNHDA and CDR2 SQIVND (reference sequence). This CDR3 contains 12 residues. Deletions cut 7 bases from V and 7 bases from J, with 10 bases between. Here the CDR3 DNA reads TGTGCCAGTAACAGGCAGGACGGGGAGCTGTTTTTT. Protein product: CASNRQDGELFF.

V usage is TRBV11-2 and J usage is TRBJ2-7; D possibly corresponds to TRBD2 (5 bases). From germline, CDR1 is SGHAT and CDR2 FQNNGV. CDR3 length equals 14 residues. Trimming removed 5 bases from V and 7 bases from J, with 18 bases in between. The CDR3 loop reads CASSRGRSGWEQYF. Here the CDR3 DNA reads TGTGCCAGCAGCCGCGGGCGGTCGGGGTGGGAGCAGTACTTC.

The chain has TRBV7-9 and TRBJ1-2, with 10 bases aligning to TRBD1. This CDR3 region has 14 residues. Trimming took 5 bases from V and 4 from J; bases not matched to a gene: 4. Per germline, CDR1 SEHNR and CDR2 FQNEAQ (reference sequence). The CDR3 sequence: CASSPTGGFYGYTF. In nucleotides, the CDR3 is TGTGCCAGCAGCCCGACAGGGGGCTTCTATGGCTACACCTTC.

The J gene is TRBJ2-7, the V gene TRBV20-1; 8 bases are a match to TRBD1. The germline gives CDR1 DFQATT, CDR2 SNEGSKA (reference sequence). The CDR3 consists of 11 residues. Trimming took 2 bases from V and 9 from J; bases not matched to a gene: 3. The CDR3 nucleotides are TGCAGTGCTAGATCAGGGGGCGGGCAGTACTTC. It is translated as CSARSGGGQYF.

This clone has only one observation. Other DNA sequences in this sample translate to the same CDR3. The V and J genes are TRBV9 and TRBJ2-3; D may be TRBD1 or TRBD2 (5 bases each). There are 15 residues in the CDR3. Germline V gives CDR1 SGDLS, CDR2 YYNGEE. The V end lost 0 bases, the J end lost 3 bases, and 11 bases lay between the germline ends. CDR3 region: CASSVAGQGTDTQYF. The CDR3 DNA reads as TGTGCCAGCAGCGTAGCGGGGCAGGGAACAGATACGCAGTATTTT.

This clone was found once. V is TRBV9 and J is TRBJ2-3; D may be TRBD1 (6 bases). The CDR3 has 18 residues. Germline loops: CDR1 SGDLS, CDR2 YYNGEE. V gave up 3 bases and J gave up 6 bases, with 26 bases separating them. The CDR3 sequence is CASSASLSRALTGDTQYF. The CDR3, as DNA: TGTGCCAGCAGCGCAAGCCTTTCGAGGGCCCTCACAGGGGATACGCAGTATTTT.

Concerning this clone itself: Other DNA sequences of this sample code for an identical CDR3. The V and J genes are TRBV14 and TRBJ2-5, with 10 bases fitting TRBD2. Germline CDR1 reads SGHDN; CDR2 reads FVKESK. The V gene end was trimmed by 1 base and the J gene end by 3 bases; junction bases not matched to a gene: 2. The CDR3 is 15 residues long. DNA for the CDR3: TGTGCCAGCAGCCAAGGCCTAGCGGGAGAAGAGACCCAGTACTTC. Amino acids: CASSQGLAGEETQYF.

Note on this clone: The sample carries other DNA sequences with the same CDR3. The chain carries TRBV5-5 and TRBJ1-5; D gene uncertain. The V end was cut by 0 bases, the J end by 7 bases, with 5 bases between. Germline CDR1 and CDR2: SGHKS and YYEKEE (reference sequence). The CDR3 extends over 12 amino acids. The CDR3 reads CASSLVGQPQHF. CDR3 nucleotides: TGTGCCAGCAGCTTGGTGGGACAGCCCCAGCATTTT.

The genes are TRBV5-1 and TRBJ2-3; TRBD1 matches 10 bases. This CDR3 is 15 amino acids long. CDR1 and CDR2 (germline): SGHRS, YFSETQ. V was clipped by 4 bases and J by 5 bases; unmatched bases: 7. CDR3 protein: CASSPDRGRVDTQYF. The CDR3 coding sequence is TGCGCCAGCAGCCCTGACAGGGGGCGGGTAGATACGCAGTATTTT.

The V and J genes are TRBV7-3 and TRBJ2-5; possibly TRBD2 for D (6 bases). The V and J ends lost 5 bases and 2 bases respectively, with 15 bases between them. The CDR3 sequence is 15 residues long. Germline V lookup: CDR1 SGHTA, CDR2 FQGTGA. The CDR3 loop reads CASSPGVRGQETQYF. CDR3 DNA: TGTGCCAGCAGCCCGGGAGTTCGGGGTCAAGAGACCCAGTACTTC.

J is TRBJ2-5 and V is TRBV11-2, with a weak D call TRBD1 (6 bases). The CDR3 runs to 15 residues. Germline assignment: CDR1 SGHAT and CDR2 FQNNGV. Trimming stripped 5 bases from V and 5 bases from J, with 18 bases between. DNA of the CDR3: TGTGCCAGCAGCCCACGGGGCAGGGGAGTGGAGACCCAGTACTTC. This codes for CASSPRGRGVETQYF.

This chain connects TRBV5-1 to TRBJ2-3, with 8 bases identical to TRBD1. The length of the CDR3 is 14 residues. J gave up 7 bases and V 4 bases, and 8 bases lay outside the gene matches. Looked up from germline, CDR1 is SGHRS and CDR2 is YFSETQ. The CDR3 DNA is TGCGCCAGCAGCCCAGGACAGGGCGGGAATACGCAGTATTTT. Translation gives CASSPGQGGNTQYF.

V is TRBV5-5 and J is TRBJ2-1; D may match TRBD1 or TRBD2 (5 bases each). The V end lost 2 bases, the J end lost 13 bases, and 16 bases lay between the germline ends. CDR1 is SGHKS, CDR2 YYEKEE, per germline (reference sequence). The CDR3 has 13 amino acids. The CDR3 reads CASSLGTSNTQFF. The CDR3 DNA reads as TGTGCCAGCAGCTTAGGGACGTCAAATACTCAGTTCTTC.

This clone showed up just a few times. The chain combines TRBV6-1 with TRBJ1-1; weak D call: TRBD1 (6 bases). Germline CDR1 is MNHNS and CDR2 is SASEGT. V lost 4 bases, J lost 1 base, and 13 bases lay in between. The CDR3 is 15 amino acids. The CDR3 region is CASSGPRGRNTEAFF. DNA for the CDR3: TGTGCCAGCAGTGGACCCAGGGGTAGGAACACTGAAGCTTTCTTT.

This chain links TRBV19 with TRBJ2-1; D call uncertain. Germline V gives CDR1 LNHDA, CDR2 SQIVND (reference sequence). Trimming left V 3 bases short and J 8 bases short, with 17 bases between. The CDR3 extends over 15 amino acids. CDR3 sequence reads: CASSIMLGSRHEQFF. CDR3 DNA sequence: TGTGCCAGTAGTATTATGTTAGGGTCCCGCCATGAGCAGTTCTTC.

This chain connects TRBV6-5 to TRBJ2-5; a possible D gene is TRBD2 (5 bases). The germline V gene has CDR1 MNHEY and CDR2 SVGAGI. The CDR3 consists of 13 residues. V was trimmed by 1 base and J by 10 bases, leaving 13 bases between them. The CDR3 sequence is CASSYLLSEGQYF. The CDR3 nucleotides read TGTGCCAGCAGTTACTTGCTCTCCGAGGGCCAGTACTTC.

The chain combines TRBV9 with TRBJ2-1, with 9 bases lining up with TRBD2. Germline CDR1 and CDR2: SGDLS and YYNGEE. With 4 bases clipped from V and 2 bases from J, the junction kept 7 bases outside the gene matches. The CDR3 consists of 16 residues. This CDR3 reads CASSTQGGRAYNEQFF. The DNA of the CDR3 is TGTGCCAGCAGCACTCAGGGCGGGAGGGCCTACAATGAGCAGTTCTTC.

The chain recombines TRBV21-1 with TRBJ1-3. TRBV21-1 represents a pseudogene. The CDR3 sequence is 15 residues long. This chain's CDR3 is CASSKAVKSGNTIYF. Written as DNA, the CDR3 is TGTGCCAGCAGCAAAGCGGTAAAATCTGGAAACACCATATATTTT.

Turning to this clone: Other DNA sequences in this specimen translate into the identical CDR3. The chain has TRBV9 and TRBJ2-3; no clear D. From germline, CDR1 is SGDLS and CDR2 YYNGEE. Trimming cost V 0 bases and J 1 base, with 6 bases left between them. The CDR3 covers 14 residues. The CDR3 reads CASSVESRTDTQYF. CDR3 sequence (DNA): TGTGCCAGCAGCGTAGAGTCACGCACAGATACGCAGTATTTT.

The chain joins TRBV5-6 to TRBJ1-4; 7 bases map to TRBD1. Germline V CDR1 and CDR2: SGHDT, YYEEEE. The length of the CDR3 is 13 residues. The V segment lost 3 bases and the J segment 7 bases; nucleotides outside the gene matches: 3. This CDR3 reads CASSSGTVEKLFF. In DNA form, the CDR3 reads TGTGCCAGCAGCTCCGGGACAGTTGAAAAACTGTTTTTT.

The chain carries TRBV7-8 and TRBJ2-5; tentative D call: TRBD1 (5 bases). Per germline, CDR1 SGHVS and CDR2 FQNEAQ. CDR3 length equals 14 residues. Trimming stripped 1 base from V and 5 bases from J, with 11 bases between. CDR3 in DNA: TGTGCCAGCAGCTTAGGGTCCAGGGATGAGACCCAGTACTTC. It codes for CASSLGSRDETQYF.

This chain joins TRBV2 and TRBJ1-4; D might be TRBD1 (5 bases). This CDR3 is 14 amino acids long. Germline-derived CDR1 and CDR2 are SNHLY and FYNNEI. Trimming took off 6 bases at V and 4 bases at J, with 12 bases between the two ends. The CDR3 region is CASSEQDLNEKLFF. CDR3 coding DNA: TGTGCCAGCAGCGAACAGGATCTTAATGAAAAACTGTTTTTT. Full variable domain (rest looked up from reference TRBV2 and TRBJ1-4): EPEVTQTPSHQVTQMGQEVILRCVPISNHLYFYWYRQILGQKVEFLVSFYNNEISEKSEIFDDQFSVERPDGSNFTLKIRSTKLEDSAMYFCASSEQDLNEKLFFGSGTQLSVL.

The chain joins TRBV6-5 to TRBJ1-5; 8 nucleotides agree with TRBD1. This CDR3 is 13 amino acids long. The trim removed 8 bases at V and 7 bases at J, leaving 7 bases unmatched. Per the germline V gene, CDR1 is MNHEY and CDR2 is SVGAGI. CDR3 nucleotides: TGTGCCAGCGGACAGGGATCGAAACAGCCCCAGCATTTT. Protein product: CASGQGSKQPQHF.